This T cell receptor (beta chain) emerged from a study of metastatic and nonmetastatic thyroid tumors (dated by TCRdb to the early 2020s). Study-level background: The researchers compared repertoires between peripheral blood samples and tumor or nodule tissue samples from patients with malignant or benign thyroid disease.

The CDR3 numbers 17 residues from cysteine through phenylalanine. CDR3 DNA only is kept here, 51 bases in frame from base 1. As encoded in the germline V gene (reference sequence), CDR1 is DFQATT while CDR2 is SNEGSKA. The V and J ends are trimmed by 0 bases and 0 bases, leaving 15 bases between them. Before undergoing thyroid surgery, none of the patients had been given any kind of treatment. Using T-cell receptor beta sequencing, the study looked back at clinical samples from patients collected from the early 2010s to the late 2010s. The investigation overall reported the following: In both blood and tumor samples, malignant tumors were reported to have significantly higher TCR beta diversity than benign nodules.

Library preparation was by PCR. Sequencing used an Illumina HiSeq 4000. High-throughput sequencing was used to profile the TCR beta-chain CDR3 region of each patient. The authors' analysis ran thus. CDR3 differences across clinicopathological groups were used to build a classifier for discriminating distant-metastatic papillary thyroid cancer patients. The Shannon index was used to assess repertoire diversity, and the Morisita-Horn index was used to assess tumor-blood repertoire similarity. TCRdb reprocessing: public reads trimmed at Q25 with fastp, clones called with MiXCR, in-frame beta chains kept. In this record, the V and J calls reflect TCRdb's handling and not the investigators' own analysis. The sample table records approximately 31,000 clones; approximately 29% of these occur just once. Of the sample, over 25% is held by the ten largest clones. This clone appeared many times. The target of this receptor is not known. No much larger clone exists at a distance of one base, and base qualities are not known.

This chain is built from TRBV20-1 and TRBJ1-5, with no confident D gene call. The receptor was derived from a female donor with papillary thyroid cancer or a benign thyroid nodule (not recorded which). Some clones in this sample may be carry-over from other donors' samples. Sequencing was done on a sample of blood. Here is the DNA: TGCAGTGCTAGAGATGCCAGATTCAACCCTAGCAATCAGCCCCAGCATTTT. The encoded protein is CSARDARFNPSNQPQHF.